Shown below are 25 T cell receptor beta chains from a single sample sequenced in a study of cytomegalovirus exposure and HLA in healthy donors. Sequencing was performed with immunoSEQ multiplex PCR; in TCRdb, only in-frame clones are kept and a portion is missing. The data contain 60,000 to 75,000 clones, around 96% of them singletons. The sequenced sample was PBMCs. These receptors were obtained from a man aged 18 to 29 in good health and CMV-seronegative.

V and J are TRBV10-1 and TRBJ2-1; 12 bases agree with TRBD2. Germline V gene lookup returns CDR1 WNHNN and CDR2 SYGVQD (reference sequence). V gave up 3 bases and J gave up 7 bases; unmatched junction bases: 7. The CDR3 runs to 16 residues. Here the CDR3 reads CASSDPLAGGLNEQFF. The CDR3 DNA sequence: TGCGCCAGCAGTGATCCACTAGCGGGAGGATTAAATGAGCAGTTCTTC.

J is TRBJ2-7 and V is TRBV11-2; TRBD2 matches at 8 bases. The germline V gene has CDR1 SGHAT and CDR2 FQNNGV. CDR3 length: 13 residues. V shed 6 bases, J shed 7 bases, and the junction held 8 bases outside the gene matches. Here the CDR3 reads CASSSGLASEQYF. CDR3 DNA sequence: TGTGCCAGCAGTTCCGGACTAGCTAGTGAGCAGTACTTC. The whole variable domain, filled in from reference TRBV11-2 and TRBJ2-7, reads EAGVAQSPRYKIIEKRQSVAFWCNPISGHATLYWYQQILGQGPKLLIQFQNNGVVDDSQLPKDRFSAERLKGVDSTLKIQPAKLEDSAVYLCASSSGLASEQYFGPGTRLTVT.

The chain joins TRBV7-2 to TRBJ2-1, with D possibly being TRBD1 (6 bases). From germline, CDR1 is SGHTA and CDR2 FQGNSA. The V end lost 5 bases, the J end lost 1 base, and 12 bases lay between the germline ends. CDR3 length equals 15 residues. This CDR3 reads CASSRAGVSYNEQFF. CDR3 nucleotide sequence: TGTGCCAGCAGCCGTGCAGGGGTTTCCTACAATGAGCAGTTCTTC.

The V gene is TRBV2, the J gene TRBJ2-2; 14 bases are shared with TRBD2. The CDR3 loop spans 17 amino acids. Germline-derived CDR1 and CDR2 are SNHLY and FYNNEI. The V and J ends lost 6 bases and 6 bases, in that order; junction bases with no gene match: 9. The chain's CDR3 is CASSATSGRAKAGELFF. The CDR3 DNA follows: TGTGCCAGCAGCGCGACTAGCGGGAGGGCCAAGGCCGGGGAGCTGTTTTTT.

This chain uses TRBV27 with TRBJ1-1, with 9 nucleotides matching TRBD1. The J segment lost 3 bases and the V segment lost 4 bases, leaving 3 bases of the junction unmatched. In germline, CDR1 is MNHEY, CDR2 SMNVEV (reference sequence). This CDR3 has 14 amino acids. CDR3 bases: TGTGCCAGCAGTTCACGACAGGGGGACACTGAAGCTTTCTTT. Its protein product is CASSSRQGDTEAFF.

This chain joins TRBV2 and TRBJ2-3; maybe TRBD1 (5 bases). Germline V lookup: CDR1 SNHLY, CDR2 FYNNEI. V dropped 9 bases and J dropped 2 bases, with 9 bases sitting between them. The CDR3 covers 12 residues. CDR3 residues: CASGADTDTQYF. The CDR3 nucleotides read TGTGCCAGTGGGGCAGACACAGATACGCAGTATTTT.

The rearrangement links TRBV4-3 to TRBJ2-7, with a weak D call TRBD2 (6 bases). The germline V and J ends were trimmed by 0 bases and 6 bases, with 9 bases remaining between them. The CDR3 contains 13 residues. The germline V gene encodes CDR1 LGHNA and CDR2 YSLEER. The CDR3 DNA reads as TGCGCCAGCAGCCAAGATGGTAGCGGCGAGCAGTACTTC. Its translation: CASSQDGSGEQYF.

The CDR3 protein is CASSLTGTGANVLTF. CDR3 nucleotide sequence: TGTGCCAGCAGCTTGACAGGGACGGGGGCCAACGTCCTGACTTTC. V is TRBV5-4 and J is TRBJ2-6; weak D call: TRBD1 (6 bases). This CDR3 spans 15 amino acids. CDR1 is SGHNT, CDR2 YYREEE, per germline (reference sequence). Trimming stripped 1 base from V and 4 bases from J, with 9 bases between.

Only a few counts were recorded for this clone. CDR3 sequence reads: CASSQGAGSSSGANVLTF. Written as DNA, the CDR3 is TGCGCCAGCAGCCAGGGGGCCGGGTCTAGCTCTGGGGCCAACGTCCTGACTTTC. The chain carries TRBV4-3 and TRBJ2-6; possibly TRBD1 for D (6 bases). Germline lookup yields CDR1 LGHNA and CDR2 YSLEER. Trimming cost V 3 bases and J 0 bases, with 15 bases left between them. The CDR3 has 18 amino acids.

V gene TRBV6-1 combines with J gene TRBJ2-3; perhaps TRBD2 as D (5 bases). Trimming left V 8 bases short and J 0 bases short, with 15 bases between. The length of the CDR3 is 15 residues. The germline CDR1 and CDR2 sequences are MNHNS and SASEGT. The CDR3 DNA reads TGTGCCAGCCCCAAGGAGGCAATTAGCACAGATACGCAGTATTTT. This translates into CASPKEAISTDTQYF.

The chain combines TRBV19 with TRBJ2-7, with 9 bases identical to TRBD1. Germline lookup yields CDR1 LNHDA and CDR2 SQIVND (reference sequence). V lost 6 bases, J lost 6 bases, and 6 bases stayed unmatched. This CDR3 is 13 amino acids long. The CDR3 loop reads CASRGTGSAEQYF. CDR3 sequence (DNA): TGTGCCAGTAGGGGGACAGGGTCGGCCGAGCAGTACTTC.

This chain connects TRBV29-1 to TRBJ2-7; TRBD2 matches 12 bases. Germline CDR1 reads SQVTM; CDR2 reads ANQGSEA. The CDR3 length is 14 residues. The CDR3 region has the DNA TGCAGTGCCACTAGCGGGAGGAGGATTAACGAGCAGTACTTC. Translation gives CSATSGRRINEQYF.

The V gene is TRBV6-5, the J gene TRBJ2-1, with D tentatively TRBD2 (6 bases). The CDR3 has 15 residues. V shed 4 bases and J shed 2 bases, with 12 bases lying between them. CDR1 is MNHEY, CDR2 SVGAGI, per germline. The CDR3: CASSSSSGAYNEQFF. CDR3 coding DNA: TGTGCCAGCAGTTCCTCCTCGGGGGCCTACAATGAGCAGTTCTTC.

About this clone itself: At one boundary the junction diverges from the germline segment, which might be a read error. The chain employs TRBV4-1 and TRBJ1-2; no firm D call. Germline assignment: CDR1 MGHRA and CDR2 YSYEKL. This CDR3 has 14 amino acids. CDR3: CASASPGFNYSYTF. CDR3 nucleotides: TGCGCCAGCGCCAGCCCGGGATTTAACTATAGCTACACCTTC.

J is TRBJ2-1 and V is TRBV6-1; TRBD2 is a possible D gene (6 bases). CDR1 and CDR2 from the germline V gene are MNHNS and SASEGT. This CDR3 region has 14 residues. Trimming stripped 1 base from V and 5 bases from J, with 9 bases between. Written as DNA, the CDR3 is TGTGCCAGCAGTGAAGTCGGCGGGAACAATGAGCAGTTCTTC. This encodes CASSEVGGNNEQFF.

The V and J genes are TRBV7-2 and TRBJ2-7; no firm D call. Germline values: CDR1 SGHTA, CDR2 FQGNSA. Trimming cost V 0 bases and J 2 bases, with 8 bases left between them. The CDR3 is 14 amino acids. In nucleotides, the CDR3 is TGTGCCAGCAGCTTAGCCAGGATGACCTACGAGCAGTACTTC. Amino acid sequence: CASSLARMTYEQYF.

This chain connects TRBV2 to TRBJ2-7, with TRBD1 identical over 10 bases. The J segment lost 3 bases and the V segment lost 10 bases, leaving 3 bases of the junction unmatched. This CDR3 spans 12 amino acids. CDR1 SNHLY and CDR2 FYNNEI come from the germline V gene. The CDR3 sequence: CATWDRGYEQYF. The DNA of the CDR3 is TGTGCCACCTGGGACAGGGGCTACGAGCAGTACTTC.

This chain joins TRBV19 and TRBJ1-5; perhaps TRBD1 as D (5 bases). V was shortened by 3 bases and J by 3 bases, with 15 bases between the two germline ends. CDR1 and CDR2 from the germline V gene are LNHDA and SQIVND (reference sequence). The CDR3 loop spans 16 amino acids. CDR3 sequence reads: CASSIMGQGTNQPQHF. CDR3 DNA sequence: TGTGCCAGTAGTATCATGGGGCAGGGTACCAATCAGCCCCAGCATTTT.

The rearrangement links TRBV5-5 to TRBJ2-7, with TRBD2 matching 8 bases. V trimming: 2 bases; J trimming: 1 base; junction bases outside the gene matches: 8. Germline CDR1 and CDR2: SGHKS and YYEKEE (reference sequence). The CDR3 consists of 16 residues. CDR3 nucleotide sequence: TGTGCCAGCAGCTTTCGGGGGGGAGGGCCATCCTACGAGCAGTACTTC. It codes for CASSFRGGGPSYEQYF.

This rearrangement joins TRBV6-1 to TRBJ1-5; 7 nucleotides agree with TRBD1. Losses at the gene ends were 5 bases for V and 1 base for J; bases not matched to a gene: 2. Looked up from germline, CDR1 is MNHNS and CDR2 is SASEGT. CDR3 length equals 14 residues. The CDR3 protein is CASSLQGSNQPQHF. The CDR3 DNA reads TGTGCCAGCAGTTTACAGGGGAGCAATCAGCCCCAGCATTTT.

The V gene is TRBV6-5, the J gene TRBJ2-7; 8 nucleotides align to TRBD1. The CDR3 runs to 13 residues. Germline lookup yields CDR1 MNHEY and CDR2 SVGAGI. Losses at the gene ends were 5 bases for V and 7 bases for J; bases not matched to a gene: 7. CDR3 sequence: CASSHGQGGEQYF. The CDR3 DNA reads TGTGCCAGCAGTCACGGACAGGGTGGTGAGCAGTACTTC.

The CDR3 region is CASRGGYEQYF. The CDR3 DNA reads as TGTGCCAGCAGGGGAGGATACGAGCAGTACTTC. The chain carries TRBV6-1 and TRBJ2-7; D might be TRBD2 (6 bases). The CDR3 runs to 11 residues. Trimming removed 6 bases from V and 4 bases from J, with 7 bases in between. Germline loops: CDR1 MNHNS, CDR2 SASEGT.

V gene TRBV4-1 combines with J gene TRBJ2-2; 9 bases agree with TRBD2. V dropped 4 bases and J dropped 5; count of bases not matched to a gene: 11. The CDR3 has 17 residues. The germline V gene has CDR1 MGHRA and CDR2 YSYEKL. In DNA form, the CDR3 reads TGCGCCAGCAGCCCGCTGCCTAGCGGGAAGACAACCGGGGAGCTGTTTTTT. It specifies CASSPLPSGKTTGELFF.

This clone was picked up one time. The chain links TRBV29-1 to TRBJ2-7, with 9 bases that match TRBD2. Germline CDR1 is SQVTM and CDR2 is ANQGSEA. The length of the CDR3 is 17 residues. V was pared by 0 bases and J by 6 bases, with 15 bases of the junction left unmatched. The CDR3 DNA is TGCAGCGTTGAAGATGGCGATAGCGGGAGATCCTCCCTCGAGCAGTACTTC. Its translation is CSVEDGDSGRSSLEQYF.

This clone was seen only once. The V call is TRBV11-2, the J call TRBJ2-7, with 10 bases identical to TRBD1. The CDR3 has 17 amino acids. The germline gives CDR1 SGHAT, CDR2 FQNNGV. V lost 4 bases, J lost 0 bases, and 9 bases stayed unmatched. The CDR3 DNA reads TGTGCCAGCAGCTCTACCGGGACAGGGGTATTCTCCTACGAGCAGTACTTC. The encoded protein is CASSSTGTGVFSYEQYF.